Presented here are 14 T cell receptor beta chains from one specimen sequenced in a study of blood T cell repertoires in COVID-19. This table comes from immunoSEQ multiplex PCR, and its TCRdb copy is limited to in-frame clones, with some not included. The sample gives approximately 170,000 clones, 80% to 85% of which show up once; about 14% is in the top ten. The sample taken for sequencing was peripheral blood. The receptors here all came from a woman aged 70 to 79 with COVID-19, enrolled during active disease.

DNA for the CDR3: TGTGCCAGCAGTGAATTGAGGGTGAACACTGAAGCTTTCTTT. Its translation: CASSELRVNTEAFF. The V and J genes are TRBV6-1 and TRBJ1-1, with D unclear. Trimming left V 2 bases short and J 0 bases short, with 7 bases between. CDR1 is MNHNS and CDR2 is SASEGT in the germline V gene. This CDR3 has 14 residues.

This chain connects TRBV10-3 to TRBJ1-1; D uncertain. The CDR3 consists of 15 residues. With 3 bases removed from V and 4 bases from J, the gap between germline ends came to 15 bases. Germline V gene lookup returns CDR1 ENHRY and CDR2 SYGVKD. The CDR3 loop reads CAISESSPRSTEAFF. The CDR3 nucleotides read TGTGCCATCAGTGAATCTAGTCCACGCAGCACTGAAGCTTTCTTT.

This clone was found once. This chain links TRBV30 with TRBJ2-1; D is possibly TRBD2 (6 bases). The CDR3 length is 14 residues. V was pared by 0 bases and J by 9 bases, with 15 bases between. Looked up from germline, CDR1 is GTSNPN and CDR2 is SVGIG (reference sequence). CDR3 nucleotide sequence: TGTGCCTGGAGTGTAGCGGGTACCGGGGGTGAGCAGTTCTTC. This encodes CAWSVAGTGGEQFF.

This clone was seen a handful of times. This chain connects TRBV5-1 to TRBJ1-3; D unclear. The V gene lost 0 bases and the J gene lost 4 bases, with 17 bases spanning the gap. Germline V gene lookup returns CDR1 SGHRS and CDR2 YFSETQ. The CDR3 runs 17 residues. The CDR3 loop is CASSLVAASLTGNTIYF. The CDR3 DNA sequence: TGCGCCAGCAGCTTGGTAGCAGCTAGCCTCACGGGAAACACCATATATTTT.

This clone was observed a few times. The CDR3 DNA follows: TGTGCCAGCACTTTGATACAGGGGGCCGGTGGCTACACCTTC. Its translation is CASTLIQGAGGYTF. This chain links TRBV28 with TRBJ1-2; 9 nucleotides align to TRBD1. Germline CDR1 reads MDHEN; CDR2 reads SYDVKM. J lost 7 bases, V lost 7 bases, and 10 bases had no gene match. The CDR3 totals 14 residues.

The J gene is TRBJ2-3, the V gene TRBV12-5, with 10 bases identical to TRBD1. The CDR3 has 15 amino acids. Germline values: CDR1 LGHNT, CDR2 FRNRAP. The junction had 5 bases not matched to a gene; V was cut back by 6 bases and J by 2 bases. The DNA of the CDR3 is TGTGCTAGTGGACCGGGACAGGGGTACACAGATACGCAGTATTTT. Its protein product is CASGPGQGYTDTQYF.

The chain joins TRBV7-8 to TRBJ1-2; 10 bases match TRBD1. Germline V gene sequence: CDR1 SGHVS, CDR2 FQNEAQ. The length of the CDR3 is 16 residues. Trimming cost V 5 bases and J 3 bases; bases outside gene matches: 9. The CDR3 loop reads CASSTRDRGRDYGYTF. The CDR3 DNA sequence: TGTGCCAGCAGCACCCGGGACAGGGGCCGGGACTATGGCTACACCTTC.

The V call is TRBV10-3, the J call TRBJ1-2; 8 nucleotides match TRBD1. The CDR3 loop spans 15 amino acids. V was clipped by 8 bases and J by 1 base; unmatched bases: 9. CDR1 and CDR2 from the germline V gene are ENHRY and SYGVKD. The DNA of the CDR3 is TGTGCCATCGGGGACAGGCTTTCATTTAACTATGGCTACACCTTC. Translating gives CAIGDRLSFNYGYTF.

This clone was found once. The chain links TRBV28 to TRBJ2-3; 10 bases line up with TRBD1. The CDR3 is made up of 17 amino acids. Trimming removed 6 bases from V and 5 bases from J; junction bases left unmatched: 14. The germline gives CDR1 MDHEN, CDR2 SYDVKM. CDR3 loop: CASRSPYRTGGEDTQYF. The DNA for the CDR3 is TGTGCCAGCAGATCTCCGTACCGGACAGGGGGGGAAGATACGCAGTATTTT.

The V call is TRBV5-1, the J call TRBJ2-5, with 8 bases identical to TRBD2. Germline assignment: CDR1 SGHRS and CDR2 YFSETQ. This CDR3 region has 13 residues. The ends lost 1 base at V and 4 bases at J; junction bases unmatched: 0. CDR3 sequence reads: CASSLRGGETQYF. CDR3 in DNA: TGCGCCAGCAGCTTGCGGGGGGGAGAGACCCAGTACTTC.

This chain connects TRBV5-1 to TRBJ1-1; the D gene is possibly TRBD1 (5 bases). V shed 0 bases and J shed 4 bases, with 10 bases lying between them. The CDR3 contains 14 residues. CDR1 and CDR2 (germline): SGHRS, YFSETQ. In nucleotides, the CDR3 is TGCGCCAGCAGCTTGGCCAACCAGGGCACTGAAGCTTTCTTT. It codes for CASSLANQGTEAFF.

This chain joins TRBV2 and TRBJ2-1; 7 bases match TRBD1. This CDR3 comprises 15 residues. V gave up 5 bases and J gave up 8 bases; unmatched junction bases: 12. Germline V gene sequence: CDR1 SNHLY, CDR2 FYNNEI. The CDR3 is CASSNRDRKSHEQFF. Here the CDR3 DNA reads TGTGCCAGCAGTAACCGGGACAGAAAATCCCATGAGCAGTTCTTC.

The gene calls are TRBV6-5 and TRBJ1-1; a possible D gene is TRBD1 (6 bases). Trimming stripped 4 bases from V and 4 bases from J, with 16 bases between. The germline gives CDR1 MNHEY, CDR2 SVGAGI. CDR3 length: 15 amino acids. The CDR3 sequence: CASSSQTGLTTEAFF. CDR3 coding DNA: TGTGCCAGCAGTTCCCAGACAGGCCTCACCACTGAAGCTTTCTTT.

The rearrangement joins TRBV5-1 to TRBJ1-1; TRBD1 is a possible D gene (6 bases). This CDR3 contains 14 residues. Germline V gene sequence: CDR1 SGHRS, CDR2 YFSETQ. V lost 3 bases, J lost 5 bases, and 14 bases lay in between. This chain's CDR3 is CASSSEQGRTEAFF. CDR3 DNA sequence: TGCGCCAGCAGCTCGGAACAGGGTCGGACTGAAGCTTTCTTT. The full variable domain, with the rest looked up from reference TRBV5-1 and TRBJ1-1, is KAGVTQTPRYLIKTRGQQVTLSCSPISGHRSVSWYQQTPGQGLQFLFEYFSETQRNKGNFPGRFSGRQFSNSRSEMNVSTLELGDSALYLCASSSEQGRTEAFFGQGTRLTVV.